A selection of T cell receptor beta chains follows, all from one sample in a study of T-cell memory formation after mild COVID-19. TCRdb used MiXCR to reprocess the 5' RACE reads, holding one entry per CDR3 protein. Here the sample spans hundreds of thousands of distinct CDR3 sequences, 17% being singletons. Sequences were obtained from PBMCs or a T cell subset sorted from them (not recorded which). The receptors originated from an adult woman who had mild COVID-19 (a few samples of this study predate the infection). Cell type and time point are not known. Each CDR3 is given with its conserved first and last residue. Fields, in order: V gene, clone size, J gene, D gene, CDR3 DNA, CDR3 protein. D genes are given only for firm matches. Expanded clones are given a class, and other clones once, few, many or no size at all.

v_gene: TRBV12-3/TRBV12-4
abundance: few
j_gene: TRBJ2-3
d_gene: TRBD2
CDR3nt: TGTGCCAGCAGTTACGGGGGGGCCCCCGATACGCAGTATTTT
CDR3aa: CASSYGGAPDTQYF

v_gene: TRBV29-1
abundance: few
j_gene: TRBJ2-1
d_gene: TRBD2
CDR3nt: TGCAGCGTTGAAGTGCTGGGTTTTAGCGGGAGGCGGAGTAATGAGCAGTTCTTC
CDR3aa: CSVEVLGFSGRRSNEQFF

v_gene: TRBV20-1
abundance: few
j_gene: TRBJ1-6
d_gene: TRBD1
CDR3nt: TGCAGTGCTAGAGACGTGGACAGGGGGTACTCACCCCTCCACTTT
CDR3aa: CSARDVDRGYSPLHF

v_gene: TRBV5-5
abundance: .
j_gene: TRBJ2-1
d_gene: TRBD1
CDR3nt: TGTGCCAGCAGCTATGGGACAGGGATTAATGAGCAGTTCTTC
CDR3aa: CASSYGTGINEQFF

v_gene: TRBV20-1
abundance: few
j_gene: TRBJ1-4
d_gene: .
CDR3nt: TGCAGTGCTCCGCCACAGGGAGGGGGAAAACTGTTTTTT
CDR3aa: CSAPPQGGGKLFF

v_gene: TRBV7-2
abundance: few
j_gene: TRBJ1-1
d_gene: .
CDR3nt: TGTGCCAGCAGCCGTCCGGCTCGGAGCACTGAAGCTTTCTTT
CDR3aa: CASSRPARSTEAFF

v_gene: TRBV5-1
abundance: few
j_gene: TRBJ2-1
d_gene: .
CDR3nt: TGCGCCAGCAGCTTGGCATACAACTCCTACAATGAGCAGTTCTTC
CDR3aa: CASSLAYNSYNEQFF

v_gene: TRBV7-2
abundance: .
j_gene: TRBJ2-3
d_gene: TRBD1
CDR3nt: TGTGCCAGCAGTGTGGACAGGGGTCCCACAGATACGCAGTATTTT
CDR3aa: CASSVDRGPTDTQYF

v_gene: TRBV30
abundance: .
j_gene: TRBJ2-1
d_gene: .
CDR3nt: TGTGCCTGGAGGGGGCAGGGGTTTTACAATGAGCAGTTCTTC
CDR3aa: CAWRGQGFYNEQFF

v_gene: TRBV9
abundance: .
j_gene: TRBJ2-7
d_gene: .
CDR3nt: TGTGCCAGCAGCGTCCTCCCCGGCGCCTACGAGCAGTACTTC
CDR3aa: CASSVLPGAYEQYF

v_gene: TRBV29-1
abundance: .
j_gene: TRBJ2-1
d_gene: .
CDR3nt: TGCAGCGGTGAAGGGGACTCCTACAATGAGCAGTTCTTC
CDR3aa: CSGEGDSYNEQFF

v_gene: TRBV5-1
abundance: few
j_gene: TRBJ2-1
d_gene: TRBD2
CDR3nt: TGCGCCAGCAGCCCCGGACTAGCGGGATTGGGGGACAATGAGCAGTTCTTC
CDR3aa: CASSPGLAGLGDNEQFF

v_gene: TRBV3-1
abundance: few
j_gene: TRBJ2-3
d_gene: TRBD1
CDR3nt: TGTGCCAGCAGCCAAGAAACAGGGGGAATCACAGATACGCAGTATTTT
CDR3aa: CASSQETGGITDTQYF

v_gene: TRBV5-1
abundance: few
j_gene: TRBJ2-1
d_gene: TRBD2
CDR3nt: TGCGCCAGCAGCTCCTTCCTAGCGGGGAATGAGCAGTTCTTC
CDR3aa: CASSSFLAGNEQFF

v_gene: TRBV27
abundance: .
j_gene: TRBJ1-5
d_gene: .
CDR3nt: TGTGCCAGCAGCCCCGAGCCGGGACGACGCCAGCCCCAGCATTTT
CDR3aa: CASSPEPGRRQPQHF

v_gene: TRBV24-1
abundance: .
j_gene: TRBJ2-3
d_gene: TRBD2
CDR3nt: TGTGCCACCAGTGATCTCGGGGGGACCAAAGATACGCAGTATTTT
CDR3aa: CATSDLGGTKDTQYF

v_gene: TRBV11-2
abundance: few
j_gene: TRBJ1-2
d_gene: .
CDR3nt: TGTGCCAGCAGCTTAATCCCAGACTATGGCTACACCTTC
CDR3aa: CASSLIPDYGYTF

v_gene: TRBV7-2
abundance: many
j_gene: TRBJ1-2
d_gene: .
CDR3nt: TGTGCCAGCAGCTCTAACTATGGCTACACCTTC
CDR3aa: CASSSNYGYTF

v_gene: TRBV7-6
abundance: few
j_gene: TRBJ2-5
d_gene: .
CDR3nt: TGTGCCAGCAGCTTACAAGGACCGGGAGTCGGGGAGACCCAGTACTTC
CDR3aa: CASSLQGPGVGETQYF

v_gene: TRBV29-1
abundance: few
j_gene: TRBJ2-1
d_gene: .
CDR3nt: TGCAGCGTTAAGGCGGCGGCAAGCTCCTACAATGAGCAGTTCTTC
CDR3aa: CSVKAAASSYNEQFF

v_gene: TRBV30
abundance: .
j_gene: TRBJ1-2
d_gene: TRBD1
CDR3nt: TGTGCCTGGAGTGCCCCCCGGGACAGCCTCCTCTATGGCTACACCTTC
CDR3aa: CAWSAPRDSLLYGYTF

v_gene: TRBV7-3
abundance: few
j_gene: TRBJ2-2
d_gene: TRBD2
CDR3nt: TGTGCCAGCAGCCCGACCCCGACTAGCGGGAGGGTCCCCGGGGAGCTGTTTTTT
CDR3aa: CASSPTPTSGRVPGELFF

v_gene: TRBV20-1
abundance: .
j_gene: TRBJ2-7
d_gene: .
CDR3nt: TGCAGTGCTAACGCTCAGGGACCCTACGAGCAGTACTTC
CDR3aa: CSANAQGPYEQYF

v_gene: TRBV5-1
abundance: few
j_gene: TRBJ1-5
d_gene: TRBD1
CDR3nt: TGCGCCAGCAGCCCATGGACAGGGAGCAATCAGCCCCAGCATTTT
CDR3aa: CASSPWTGSNQPQHF

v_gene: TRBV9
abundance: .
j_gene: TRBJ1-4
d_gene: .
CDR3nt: TGTGCCAGCAGCCCCTCCGCAGGTGCAACTAATGAAAAACTGTTTTTT
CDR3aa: CASSPSAGATNEKLFF

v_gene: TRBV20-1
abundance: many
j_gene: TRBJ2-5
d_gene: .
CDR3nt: TGCAGTGCTCGCAGGACCTCCCAGGGGTCTATCCATATTCTGGAGACCCAGTACTTC
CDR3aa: CSARRTSQGSIHILETQYF

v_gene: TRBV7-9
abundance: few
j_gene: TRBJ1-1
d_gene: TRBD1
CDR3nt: TGTGCCAGCAGCATCGACAGGGGGGGTACTGAAGCTTTCTTT
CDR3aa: CASSIDRGGTEAFF

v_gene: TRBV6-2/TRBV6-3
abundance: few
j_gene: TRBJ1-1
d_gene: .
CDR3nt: TGTGCCAGCAGACACTTTTCGGGGCCGAACACTGAAGCTTTCTTT
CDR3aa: CASRHFSGPNTEAFF

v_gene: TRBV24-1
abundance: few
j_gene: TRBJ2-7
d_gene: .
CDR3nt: TGTGCCACCAGCTTAAACAGGGTTCCTCCCTACGAGCAGTACTTC
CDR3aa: CATSLNRVPPYEQYF

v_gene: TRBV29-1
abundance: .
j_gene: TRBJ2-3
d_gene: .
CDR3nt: TGCAGCGTTGCCTTGGGACGGACTCGCACAGATACGCAGTATTTT
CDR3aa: CSVALGRTRTDTQYF

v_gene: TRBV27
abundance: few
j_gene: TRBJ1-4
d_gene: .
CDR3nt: TGTGCCAGCAGTTTATTGGGATCAACTTATGAAAAACTGTTTTTT
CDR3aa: CASSLLGSTYEKLFF

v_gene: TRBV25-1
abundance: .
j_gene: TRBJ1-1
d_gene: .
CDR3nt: TGTGCCAGCAGCTGGGCCCAAATAACTTTCTTT
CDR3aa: CASSWAQITFF

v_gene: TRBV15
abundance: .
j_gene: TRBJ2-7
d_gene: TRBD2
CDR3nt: TGTGCCACCAGCAATCCCGGGACTAGCGACTACGAGCAGTACTTC
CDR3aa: CATSNPGTSDYEQYF

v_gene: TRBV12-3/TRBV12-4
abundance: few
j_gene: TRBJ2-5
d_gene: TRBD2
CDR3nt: TGTGCCAGCAGCTGGGGGGGATTAGAGACCCAGTACTTC
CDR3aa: CASSWGGLETQYF

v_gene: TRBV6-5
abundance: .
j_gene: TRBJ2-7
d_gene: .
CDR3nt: TGTGCCAGCCGGGTGACAGGTGATTACGAGCAGTACTTC
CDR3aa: CASRVTGDYEQYF

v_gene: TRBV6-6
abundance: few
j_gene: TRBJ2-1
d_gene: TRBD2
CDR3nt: TGTGCCAGCAGTTACGCGGGACTAGCGGGAGACCGGTTCTTC
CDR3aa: CASSYAGLAGDRFF

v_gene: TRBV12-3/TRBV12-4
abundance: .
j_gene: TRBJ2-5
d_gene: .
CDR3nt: TGTGCCAGCAGTTTCTATAACCAAGAGACCCAGTACTTC
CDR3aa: CASSFYNQETQYF

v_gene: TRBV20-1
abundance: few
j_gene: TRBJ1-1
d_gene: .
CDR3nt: TGCAGTGCTAGAGGACGAATCTGGGAGGGAACTGAAGCTTTCTTT
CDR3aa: CSARGRIWEGTEAFF

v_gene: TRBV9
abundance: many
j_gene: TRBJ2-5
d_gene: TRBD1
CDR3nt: TGTGCCAGCAGCGTAGCTACTACGGGTATGAGGGGGCGCCAAGAGACCCAGTACTTC
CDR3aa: CASSVATTGMRGRQETQYF

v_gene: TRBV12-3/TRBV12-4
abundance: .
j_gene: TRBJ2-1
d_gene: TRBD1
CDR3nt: TGTGCCAGCAGTACAGGGGTCGGCCTCAATGAGCAGTTCTTC
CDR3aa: CASSTGVGLNEQFF

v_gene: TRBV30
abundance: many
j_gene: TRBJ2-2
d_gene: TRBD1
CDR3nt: TGTGCCTGGAGGACAGGGACGAACACCGGGGAGCTGTTTTTT
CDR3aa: CAWRTGTNTGELFF

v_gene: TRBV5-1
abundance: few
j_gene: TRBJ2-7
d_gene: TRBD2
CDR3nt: TGCGCCAGCAGCATCGGGACTAGCGGGAGAACGGACGAGCAGTACTTC
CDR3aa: CASSIGTSGRTDEQYF

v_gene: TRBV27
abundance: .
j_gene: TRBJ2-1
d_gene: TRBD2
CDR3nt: TGTGCCAGCAATGGGGGGACTAGCGGGGGGCCCTCCTACAATGAGCAGTTCTTC
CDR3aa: CASNGGTSGGPSYNEQFF

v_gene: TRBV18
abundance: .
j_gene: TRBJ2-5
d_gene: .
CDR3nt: TGTGCCAGCTCACCACTCGTCGGGGGAGAGACCCAGTACTTC
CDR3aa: CASSPLVGGETQYF

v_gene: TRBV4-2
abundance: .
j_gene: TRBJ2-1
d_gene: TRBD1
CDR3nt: TGTGCCAGCAGCCAATCCTCGGGACAGTATTTTAGACGCAATGAGCAGTTCTTC
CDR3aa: CASSQSSGQYFRRNEQFF

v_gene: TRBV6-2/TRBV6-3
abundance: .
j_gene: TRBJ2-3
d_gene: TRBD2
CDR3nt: TGTGCCAGCAGTTACTCCCCTAGCGGGGGCCCCGTTGTCACAGATACGCAGTATTTT
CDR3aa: CASSYSPSGGPVVTDTQYF

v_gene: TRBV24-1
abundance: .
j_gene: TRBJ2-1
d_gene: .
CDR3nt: TGTGCCACCCGCCGGGGAAATGAGCAGTTCTTC
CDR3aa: CATRRGNEQFF

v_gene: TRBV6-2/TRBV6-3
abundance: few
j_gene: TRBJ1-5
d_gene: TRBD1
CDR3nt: TGTGCCAGCAGAATCGACTTACAGGGGGGACTAGATCAGCCCCAGCATTTT
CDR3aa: CASRIDLQGGLDQPQHF